A single sample is the source of the 14 T cell receptor beta chains below, sequenced in a study of OX40 agonist ivuxolimab in advanced cancers. Libraries were constructed by the immunoSEQ multiplex PCR assay. In TCRdb, the immuneACCESS table is reduced to in-frame sequences with V and J assigned. These tables do not hold every clone; where another copy was compared, an unresolved V gene accounts for under half, and the others remain unexplained. This sample is represented by 81,000 or so clones; 88% of them were singletons. Of the sample, around 0.5% is held by the ten largest clones. The source material was CD4+ or CD8+ T cells sorted from blood, sampled in a trial of the OX40 agonist ivuxolimab. All receptors come from an adult with an advanced solid tumor such as melanoma, head and neck, liver or kidney cancer.

J is TRBJ2-3 and V is TRBV11-2; D may be TRBD1 (5 bases). V lost 0 bases and J lost 1, with 11 bases in between. The length of the CDR3 is 16 residues. CDR1 SGHAT and CDR2 FQNNGV come from the germline V gene. CDR3: CASSLDRAIGTDTQYF. The DNA of the CDR3 is TGTGCCAGCAGCTTAGACAGGGCGATCGGCACAGATACGCAGTATTTT.

This rearrangement joins TRBV5-4 to TRBJ1-2; 8 bases fit TRBD1. The length of the CDR3 is 17 residues. V shed 6 bases, J shed 3 bases, and the junction held 16 bases outside the gene matches. CDR1 is SGHNT, CDR2 YYREEE, per germline (reference sequence). The CDR3 nucleotides read TGTGCCAGCACCCGGCCCGGGGGGACAGGCCTTTACTATGGCTACACCTTC. Translating it yields CASTRPGGTGLYYGYTF.

The CDR3 coding sequence is TGTGCCAGCAGGAAAAGGGGTGCGTCAGGCAACACCATATATTTT. Protein: CASRKRGASGNTIYF. The chain couples TRBV2 to TRBJ1-3, with TRBD1 as a possible D gene (5 bases). Trimming cost V 6 bases and J 7 bases, with 19 bases left between them. The CDR3 extends over 15 amino acids. Germline V gives CDR1 SNHLY, CDR2 FYNNEI.

This clone was observed a single time. The V gene is TRBV6-1, the J gene TRBJ1-3; tentatively, D is TRBD1 (6 bases). Trimming removed 8 bases at V and 3 bases at J, with 17 bases between. Germline CDR1 is MNHNS and CDR2 is SASEGT. The CDR3 totals 15 residues. The CDR3 DNA follows: TGTGCCAGCTCCGGGGGCAGCCCTTTTGGAAACACCATATATTTT. Its translation: CASSGGSPFGNTIYF.

The V and J genes are TRBV7-9 and TRBJ2-7, with 11 bases that match TRBD2. V lost 4 bases, J lost 7 bases, and 18 bases stayed unmatched. Germline V gene lookup returns CDR1 SEHNR and CDR2 FQNEAQ (reference sequence). The CDR3 is 18 amino acids. CDR3 sequence: CASSSLSLSGGAGGEQYF. The CDR3 DNA is TGTGCCAGCAGCTCTCTATCCCTTAGCGGGGGGGCTGGTGGGGAGCAGTACTTC.

This chain connects TRBV10-2 to TRBJ1-2; D gene uncertain. This CDR3 is built from 15 residues. CDR1 and CDR2 (germline): WSHSY, SAAADI. Deletions cut 6 bases from V and 1 base from J, with 15 bases between. CDR3 sequence reads: CASSSQRADNYGYTF. In DNA, the CDR3 is TGCGCCAGCAGCTCACAACGGGCTGATAACTATGGCTACACCTTC.

The rearrangement joins TRBV18 to TRBJ2-3; D remains unclear. Looked up from germline, CDR1 is KGHSH and CDR2 is LQKENI. This CDR3 has 14 residues. V was cut by 2 bases and J by 1 base, with 7 bases left in between. CDR3 loop: CASSPNSGTDTQYF. Here the CDR3 DNA reads TGTGCCAGCTCACCAAATTCTGGCACAGATACGCAGTATTTT.

V and J are TRBV10-3 and TRBJ1-1; no firm D call. V lost 2 bases, J lost 2 bases, and 9 bases lay in between. The CDR3 runs to 14 residues. Germline values: CDR1 ENHRY, CDR2 SYGVKD. CDR3 in amino acids: CAISEHTSNTEAFF. The CDR3 nucleotides read TGTGCCATCAGTGAGCATACCTCCAACACTGAAGCTTTCTTT.

The V gene is TRBV2, the J gene TRBJ2-7; no definite D call. Germline CDR1 SNHLY, CDR2 FYNNEI. The CDR3 is made up of 12 amino acids. With 8 bases removed from V and 6 bases from J, the gap between germline ends came to 14 bases. The CDR3: CASERRRSEQYF. The CDR3 DNA sequence: TGTGCCAGCGAACGCCGGCGGTCCGAGCAGTACTTC.

In its sample, this clone was seen once. The chain employs TRBV9 and TRBJ2-7; TRBD2 matches at 9 bases. CDR1 SGDLS and CDR2 YYNGEE come from the germline V gene. Trimming took 4 bases from V and 3 from J; bases not matched to a gene: 11. The CDR3 is 16 amino acids. The CDR3: CASSPPGTSRVYEQYF. DNA for the CDR3: TGTGCCAGCAGCCCCCCGGGGACTAGCAGGGTCTACGAGCAGTACTTC.

This chain connects TRBV27 to TRBJ2-3; 9 bases align to TRBD1. The CDR3 is 13 amino acids. Germline lookup yields CDR1 MNHEY and CDR2 SMNVEV (reference sequence). V dropped 3 bases and J dropped 8; count of bases not matched to a gene: 3. In nucleotides, the CDR3 is TGTGCCAGCAGTTTCTCACAGGGGGCTACGCAGTATTTT. Amino acids: CASSFSQGATQYF.

J is TRBJ2-3 and V is TRBV9, with D tentatively TRBD1 (6 bases). There are 14 residues in the CDR3. Trimming shortened V by 2 bases and J by 6 bases, and 13 bases separated the two germline ends. CDR1 SGDLS and CDR2 YYNGEE come from the germline V gene. Written as DNA, the CDR3 is TGTGCCAGCAGCGTGGGGGCCCCCCTGGATACGCAGTATTTT. Translation gives CASSVGAPLDTQYF.

V gene TRBV6-4 combines with J gene TRBJ2-3; D is possibly TRBD2 (6 bases). The germline V gene encodes CDR1 MRHNA and CDR2 SNTAGT. Trimming left V 6 bases short and J 1 base short, with 11 bases between. This CDR3 has 14 amino acids. CDR3 bases: TGTGCCAGCAGCCCGGGACTCCGCACAGATACGCAGTATTTT. This encodes CASSPGLRTDTQYF.

Remarks on this clone: No conserved phenylalanine or tryptophan ends this CDR3, so it is likely a read error. The gene calls are TRBV6-1 and TRBJ1-6; D uncertain. CDR1 MNHNS and CDR2 SASEGT come from the germline V gene. The CDR3 is 13 amino acids. Trimming took 0 bases from V and 12 from J, leaving 9 bases between them. Written as DNA, the CDR3 is TGTGCCAGCAGTGAAGCCACAGCCCGACCCCTCCACCTT. Amino acid sequence: CASSEATARPLHL.